The TCR beta chain described here comes from a study of cytomegalovirus exposure and HLA in healthy donors. General observations from the study: HLA allele associations emerged for 16,951 TCR beta sequences in a later analysis, at 0.05 false discovery rate. Previously analyzed data showed that most TCR beta V segments were productive at a frequency of about 87% or about 30%.

For this clone: The antigen remains unidentified.

In the PCR, 60 Vbeta and 13 Jbeta primers were used. Sequenced by immunoSEQ multiplex PCR; TCRdb stores in-frame clones only, minus some. Among more than 110,000 clones listed, about 80% were seen once. Sequenced: PBMCs. The sequence came from a male donor in good health and CMV-seronegative.

CDR3 sequence: CASSSANLVQGANYGYTF. CDR3 nucleotide sequence: TGTGCCAGCAGCTCAGCAAATTTAGTACAGGGGGCTAACTATGGCTACACCTTC. The chain combines TRBV7-8 with TRBJ1-2; 8 bases fit TRBD1. There are 18 residues in the CDR3. Looked up from germline, CDR1 is SGHVS and CDR2 is FQNEAQ. The trim removed 4 bases at V and 0 bases at J, leaving 13 bases unmatched.